This T cell receptor (beta chain) derives from a study of T cells in Graves' hyperthyroidism and ophthalmopathy. Overall study context: At initial diagnosis, before any treatment had begun, peripheral blood was obtained.

Amplified TCR beta CDR3 regions came from RNA transcripts. With the HTBI primer set, the TCR CDR3 went through a first round of RT-PCR. A single record per CDR3 protein comes from TCRdb applying MiXCR to the multiplex PCR reads. Here the sample spans a few hundred thousand distinct CDR3 sequences, 20% to 25% being singletons. The study's findings and limits: A model using 13 V-J features told ophthalmopathy apart from stable hyperthyroidism.

About this clonotype: Its cognate antigen is unknown.

The study left out patients who had uncontrolled infection, other autoimmune disease, pregnancy or lactation. Clinical symptoms, serum thyroxine, TRAb, thyroid ultrasound and orbital computed tomography informed diagnoses. Input material: blood. The clonotype originates from a man aged 18 to 29 with Graves' hyperthyroidism.

The CDR3 spells CASSRNSGEPQHF. The CDR3 DNA reads as TGTGCCAGCTCACGAAACTCTGGGGAGCCCCAGCATTTT. The V and J genes are TRBV18 and TRBJ1-5, with D uncertain. Germline CDR1 is KGHSH and CDR2 is LQKENI. This CDR3 is 13 amino acids long. V shed 4 bases and J shed 8 bases, with 12 bases lying between them.